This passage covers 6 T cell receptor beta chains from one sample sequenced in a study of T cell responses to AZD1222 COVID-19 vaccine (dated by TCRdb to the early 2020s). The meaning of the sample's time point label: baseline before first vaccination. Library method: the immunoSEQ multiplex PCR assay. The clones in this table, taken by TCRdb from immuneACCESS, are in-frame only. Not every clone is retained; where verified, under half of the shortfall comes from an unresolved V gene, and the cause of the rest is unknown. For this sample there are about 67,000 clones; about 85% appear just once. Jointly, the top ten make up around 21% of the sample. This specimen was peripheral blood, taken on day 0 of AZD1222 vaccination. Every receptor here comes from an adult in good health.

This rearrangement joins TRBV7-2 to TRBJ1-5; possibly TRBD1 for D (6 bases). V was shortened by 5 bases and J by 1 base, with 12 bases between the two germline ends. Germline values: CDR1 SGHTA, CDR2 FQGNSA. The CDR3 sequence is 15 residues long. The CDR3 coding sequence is TGTGCCAGCAGCCGTACACAGGGAAGCAATCAGCCCCAGCATTTT. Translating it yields CASSRTQGSNQPQHF.

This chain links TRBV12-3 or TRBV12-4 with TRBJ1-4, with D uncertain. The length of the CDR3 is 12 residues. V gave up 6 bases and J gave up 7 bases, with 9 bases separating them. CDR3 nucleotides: TGTGCCAGCAGCCGGAGGGCTGAAAAACTGTTTTTT. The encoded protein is CASSRRAEKLFF.

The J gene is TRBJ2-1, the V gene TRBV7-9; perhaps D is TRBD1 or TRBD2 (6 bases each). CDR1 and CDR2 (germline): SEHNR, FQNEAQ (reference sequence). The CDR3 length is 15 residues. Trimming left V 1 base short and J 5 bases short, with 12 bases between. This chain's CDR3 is CASSLGGAGDNEQFF. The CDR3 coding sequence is TGTGCCAGCAGCTTAGGCGGGGCAGGGGACAATGAGCAGTTCTTC.

The DNA for the CDR3 is TGCGCCAGCAGCCAAGACAGGGGCACAGATACGCAGTATTTT. It encodes CASSQDRGTDTQYF. The chain recombines TRBV4-1 with TRBJ2-3; maybe TRBD1 (5 bases). The V end was cut by 0 bases, the J end by 1 base, with 5 bases between. The CDR3 is made up of 14 amino acids. The germline V gene has CDR1 MGHRA and CDR2 YSYEKL.

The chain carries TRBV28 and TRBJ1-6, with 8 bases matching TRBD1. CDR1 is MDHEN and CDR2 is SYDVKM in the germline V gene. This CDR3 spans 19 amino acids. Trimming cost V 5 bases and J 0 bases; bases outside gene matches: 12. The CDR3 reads CASSPPGQALSSYNSPLHF. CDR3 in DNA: TGTGCCAGCAGTCCGCCGGGACAGGCGCTAAGCTCCTATAATTCACCCCTCCACTTT.

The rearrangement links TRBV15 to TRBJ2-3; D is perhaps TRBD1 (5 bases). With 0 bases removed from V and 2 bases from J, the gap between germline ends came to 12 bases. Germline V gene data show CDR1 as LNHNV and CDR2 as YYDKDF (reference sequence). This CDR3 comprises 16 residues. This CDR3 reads CATSRDWGSLTDTQYF. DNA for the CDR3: TGTGCCACCAGCAGAGATTGGGGCAGTCTCACAGATACGCAGTATTTT.